Below, 14 T cell receptor beta chains from the same sample are listed, as sequenced in a study of shared clonotypes between healthy human individuals. Naivety among CD8 cells was defined by CD45RO negativity and positive CCR7 selection, thereby excluding terminally differentiated effector memory CD45RA+ cells. Sequencing was performed with immunoSEQ multiplex PCR; in TCRdb, only in-frame clones are kept and a portion is missing. This sample has about 680,000 clones; roughly 94% occur once, and the top ten carry about 24%. The sequenced sample was naive CD8+ T cells sorted from blood. These receptors all come from a man between 25 and 39 years old in good health.

The chain links TRBV6-5 to TRBJ2-7; 7 nucleotides match TRBD1. The CDR3 loop spans 13 amino acids. With 6 bases clipped from V and 4 bases from J, the junction kept 6 bases outside the gene matches. In germline, CDR1 is MNHEY, CDR2 SVGAGI. Written as DNA, the CDR3 is TGTGCCAGCAGAGAGGGACAGACATACGAGCAGTACTTC. As protein: CASREGQTYEQYF.

The chain has TRBV4-1 and TRBJ1-5; perhaps TRBD1 as D (5 bases). Trimming took 1 base from V and 4 from J, leaving 14 bases between them. CDR3 length: 16 amino acids. The germline V gene has CDR1 MGHRA and CDR2 YSYEKL. CDR3 amino acids: CASSQVSGDHNQPQHF. The CDR3 DNA follows: TGCGCCAGCAGCCAAGTTTCGGGGGATCATAATCAGCCCCAGCATTTT.

With respect to this clone: The same CDR3 arises from other DNA sequences in this sample as well. The gene calls are TRBV9 and TRBJ2-4; D tentatively fits TRBD1 or TRBD2 (5 bases each). V lost 3 bases to trimming and J lost 4 bases, with 5 bases between them. Germline V gene data show CDR1 as SGDLS and CDR2 as YYNGEE. The CDR3 has 12 residues. The CDR3 DNA sequence: TGTGCCAGCAGCGGGGGGAAAAACATTCAGTACTTC. Translation: CASSGGKNIQYF.

The chain uses TRBV5-6 and TRBJ1-2; D may be TRBD1 (6 bases). Trimming left V 6 bases short and J 2 bases short, with 14 bases between. Per germline, CDR1 SGHDT and CDR2 YYEEEE. The CDR3 has 14 residues. As DNA, the CDR3 is TGTGCCAGCATCACAGGGCGGTCGAACTATGGCTACACCTTC. Its protein is CASITGRSNYGYTF.

The chain links TRBV28 to TRBJ2-7, with 12 nucleotides matching TRBD2. This CDR3 has 14 amino acids. Germline CDR1 reads MDHEN; CDR2 reads SYDVKM. The V segment lost 6 bases and the J segment 5 bases; nucleotides outside the gene matches: 5. The CDR3 DNA reads TGTGCCAGCAGCCGACTAGCGGGAGATAACGAGCAGTACTTC. This gives the protein CASSRLAGDNEQYF.

The rearrangement joins TRBV27 to TRBJ2-7; 14 bases map to TRBD2. With V trimmed by 0 bases and J by 4 bases, 8 bases remained unmatched. The V gene's germline CDR1 is MNHEY and CDR2 SMNVEV (reference sequence). The CDR3 sequence is 18 residues long. The CDR3: CASSLSIPGLAGGYEQYF. The CDR3 bases are TGTGCCAGCAGTTTATCGATCCCCGGACTAGCGGGAGGTTACGAGCAGTACTTC.

The V call is TRBV28, the J call TRBJ2-5; 10 positions agree with TRBD2. Germline-derived CDR1 and CDR2 are MDHEN and SYDVKM. There are 17 residues in the CDR3. V lost 3 bases and J lost 2; bases outside the gene matches: 9. In nucleotides, the CDR3 is TGTGCCAGCAGTTTTCCGGGGCTAGCGGGGGATCAAGAGACCCAGTACTTC. Its protein is CASSFPGLAGDQETQYF.

In regard to this clone: This specimen includes other DNA sequences encoding the same CDR3. The chain joins TRBV27 to TRBJ1-5; D gene uncertain. Trimming shortened V by 0 bases and J by 7 bases, and 7 bases separated the two germline ends. Looked up from germline, CDR1 is MNHEY and CDR2 is SMNVEV (reference sequence). This CDR3 region has 13 residues. CDR3: CASSLSRTQPQHF. The CDR3 region has the DNA TGTGCCAGCAGTTTATCCCGAACCCAGCCCCAGCATTTT.

This chain connects TRBV19 to TRBJ2-7, with D maybe TRBD2 (6 bases). This CDR3 spans 14 amino acids. In germline, CDR1 is LNHDA, CDR2 SQIVND (reference sequence). V was trimmed by 1 base and J by 3 bases, leaving 10 bases between them. The CDR3 sequence: CASSIVGRIYEQYF. CDR3 nucleotides: TGTGCCAGTAGTATAGTCGGGAGAATCTACGAGCAGTACTTC.

J is TRBJ2-7 and V is TRBV27, with D uncertain. The germline V gene encodes CDR1 MNHEY and CDR2 SMNVEV (reference sequence). Trimming took 8 bases from V and 2 from J, leaving 7 bases between them. The CDR3 extends over 11 amino acids. CDR3 in amino acids: CASGSTYEQYF. CDR3 nucleotide sequence: TGTGCCAGCGGATCGACCTACGAGCAGTACTTC.

Only a few counts were recorded for this clone. The V call is TRBV2, the J call TRBJ1-2; a weak D match, TRBD1 (6 bases). V shed 4 bases and J shed 4 bases, with 10 bases lying between them. There are 13 residues in the CDR3. CDR1 is SNHLY and CDR2 is FYNNEI in the germline V gene. The CDR3 protein is CASSGTALYGYTF. CDR3 DNA sequence: TGTGCCAGCAGTGGGACAGCTCTCTATGGCTACACCTTC.

The J gene is TRBJ2-7, the V gene TRBV6-1, with unresolved D. V lost 2 bases and J 7 bases, leaving 9 bases between the germline ends. The CDR3 is made up of 12 amino acids. Per the germline V gene, CDR1 is MNHNS and CDR2 is SASEGT. CDR3 residues: CASSELGEEQYF. In DNA, the CDR3 is TGTGCCAGCAGTGAACTGGGTGAAGAGCAGTACTTC.

The V gene is TRBV4-3, the J gene TRBJ2-5; D is ambiguous. Germline assignment: CDR1 LGHNA and CDR2 YSLEER. Trimming cost V 1 base and J 5 bases, with 8 bases left between them. CDR3 length equals 13 residues. The CDR3 protein is CASSQVDGETQYF. CDR3 in DNA: TGCGCCAGCAGCCAAGTTGACGGGGAGACCCAGTACTTC.

The rearrangement links TRBV7-9 to TRBJ1-4; D not resolved. Between the trimmed V and J ends, which lost 2 bases and 0 bases, there was a span of 10 bases. The germline gives CDR1 SEHNR, CDR2 FQNEAQ (reference sequence). The CDR3 is 16 residues long. This chain's CDR3 is CASSLSGTATNEKLFF. In nucleotides, the CDR3 is TGTGCCAGCAGCTTATCGGGAACGGCAACTAATGAAAAACTGTTTTTT.